Each of the 19 T cell receptor beta chains below was sequenced from the same sample in a study of blood T cell repertoires in COVID-19. TCRdb's copy holds only in-frame clones and misses some; the assay was immunoSEQ multiplex PCR. The repertoire holds around 300,000 clones, over 75% seen once, with roughly 2.3% in the top ten. What was sequenced was PBMCs or T cells enriched from blood (not recorded which). The origin of the receptors is a woman between 18 and 29 years old who had recovered from COVID-19.

This clone occurred once. The V call is TRBV11-3, the J call TRBJ1-1, with D possibly matching TRBD1 (6 bases). V lost 0 bases, J lost 6 bases, and 14 bases lay in between. The CDR3 loop spans 15 amino acids. CDR1 is SGHNT and CDR2 is YENEEA in the germline V gene. The chain's CDR3 is CASSLDLGALAEAFF. CDR3 in DNA: TGTGCCAGCAGCTTAGATCTGGGGGCTCTAGCTGAAGCTTTCTTT.

The gene calls are TRBV12-3 or TRBV12-4 and TRBJ1-2, with D hard to call. Between the trimmed V and J ends, which lost 5 bases and 4 bases, there was a span of 8 bases. The CDR3 length is 12 residues. CDR3 in amino acids: CASSQVGYGYTF. For the CDR3, the DNA is TGTGCCAGCAGTCAGGTGGGCTATGGCTACACCTTC.

This clone has a single count. The CDR3 DNA reads as TGTGCCAGCACCGACCTGGCGGGGTACCAGCCCCAGCATTTT. This gives the protein CASTDLAGYQPQHF. The genes are TRBV7-8 and TRBJ1-5; no firm D call. Germline-derived CDR1 and CDR2 are SGHVS and FQNEAQ. CDR3 length equals 14 residues. Trimming removed 7 bases at V and 7 bases at J, with 17 bases between.

The genes are TRBV28 and TRBJ1-1; D might be TRBD1 (6 bases). CDR1 is MDHEN and CDR2 is SYDVKM in the germline V gene. Trimming removed 5 bases at V and 6 bases at J, with 7 bases between. This CDR3 spans 11 amino acids. The CDR3 sequence: CASSRTAEAFF. The CDR3 DNA reads TGTGCCAGCAGTAGGACAGCTGAAGCTTTCTTT.

The chain carries TRBV6-6 and TRBJ2-7; TRBD1 might be the D (6 bases). Trimming took off 10 bases at V and 3 bases at J, with 13 bases between the two ends. The V gene's germline CDR1 is MNHNY and CDR2 SVGAGI (reference sequence). The CDR3 sequence is 12 residues long. In DNA, the CDR3 is TGTGCCACTGCGACAGGTCTCTACGAGCAGTACTTC. It codes for CATATGLYEQYF.

The rearrangement uses TRBV10-3 and TRBJ1-2; a weak D match, TRBD1 (6 bases). CDR1 ENHRY and CDR2 SYGVKD come from the germline V gene. Deletions cut 8 bases from V and 8 bases from J, with 18 bases between. This CDR3 comprises 13 residues. The CDR3 DNA sequence: TGTGCCATCTCCGGACAGTCTCTACGAGGCTACACCTTC. Protein product: CAISGQSLRGYTF.

The chain links TRBV12-3 or TRBV12-4 to TRBJ1-1; possible D gene TRBD1, 6 bases. The CDR3 sequence is 12 residues long. Trimming removed 7 bases from V and 1 base from J, with 7 bases in between. The CDR3 DNA reads as TGTGCCAGCATGGGGGCGAACACTGAAGCTTTCTTT. Translation: CASMGANTEAFF.

This clone occurred a few times. The chain joins TRBV27 to TRBJ2-3; 8 nucleotides match TRBD1. V lost 6 bases and J lost 0; bases outside the gene matches: 5. Germline CDR1 and CDR2: MNHEY and SMNVEV (reference sequence). The CDR3 has 15 amino acids. CDR3 amino acids: CASSRQGLSTDTQYF. The CDR3 nucleotides are TGTGCCAGCAGCAGACAGGGGCTAAGCACAGATACGCAGTATTTT.

The V call is TRBV5-1, the J call TRBJ2-7; the match to TRBD1 covers 8 bases. The length of the CDR3 is 16 residues. Germline CDR1 is SGHRS and CDR2 is YFSETQ. V shed 0 bases and J 2 bases; nucleotides not matched to a gene: 7. CDR3 sequence (DNA): TGCGCCAGCAGCTTGGCCCTTGGACAGGGAACCTACGAGCAGTACTTC. It specifies CASSLALGQGTYEQYF.

This clone turned up a few times. The gene calls are TRBV19 and TRBJ2-7; 8 bases agree with TRBD2. Germline V gene lookup returns CDR1 LNHDA and CDR2 SQIVND (reference sequence). The J segment lost 0 bases and the V segment lost 3 bases, leaving 7 bases of the junction unmatched. The CDR3 is 16 residues long. The CDR3 here is CASSILSGGDSYEQYF. The CDR3 DNA follows: TGTGCCAGTAGTATTTTGAGCGGGGGTGACTCCTACGAGCAGTACTTC. Supplemented by reference TRBV19 and TRBJ2-7, the full variable domain reads DGGITQSPKYLFRKEGQNVTLSCEQNLNHDAMYWYRQDPGQGLRLIYYSQIVNDFQKGDIAEGYSVSREKKESFPLTVTSAQKNPTAFYLCASSILSGGDSYEQYFGPGTRLTVT.

The chain has TRBV11-2 and TRBJ2-7, with D tentatively TRBD2 (6 bases). The CDR3 length is 12 residues. V lost 5 bases, J lost 6 bases, and 11 bases lay in between. Germline-derived CDR1 and CDR2 are SGHAT and FQNNGV. The CDR3 sequence is CASSPAGGEQYF. DNA of the CDR3: TGTGCCAGCAGCCCTGCCGGGGGCGAGCAGTACTTC.

This clone came up a few times. The genes are TRBV4-1 and TRBJ2-7; TRBD2 is a possible D gene (6 bases). V gave up 5 bases and J gave up 2 bases, with 19 bases separating them. The CDR3 is 16 amino acids. CDR1 MGHRA and CDR2 YSYEKL come from the germline V gene. The CDR3 region is CASSSDPGDGPYEQYF. For the CDR3, the DNA is TGCGCCAGCAGCTCAGATCCGGGGGACGGACCCTACGAGCAGTACTTC.

The gene calls are TRBV6-1 and TRBJ1-5, with 8 nucleotides matching TRBD1. CDR1 and CDR2 (germline): MNHNS, SASEGT. The CDR3 is 17 residues long. After removal of 2 bases from V and 3 bases from J, the junction contained 9 bases not matched to a gene. The CDR3 protein is CASSERRGQDFNQPQHF. In nucleotides, the CDR3 is TGTGCCAGCAGTGAAAGGAGGGGACAGGATTTCAATCAGCCCCAGCATTTT.

This clone occurred once. The CDR3 region is CASSLVFGDRKSSYNSPLHF. The CDR3 nucleotides are TGCGCCAGCAGCTTGGTGTTCGGGGACAGGAAGAGCTCCTATAATTCACCCCTCCACTTT. The V and J genes are TRBV5-1 and TRBJ1-6, with 8 bases that match TRBD1. Germline CDR1 and CDR2: SGHRS and YFSETQ. CDR3 size: 20 residues. V lost 0 bases, J lost 0 bases, and 11 bases stayed unmatched.

The chain carries TRBV25-1 and TRBJ2-3, with D perhaps TRBD2 (7 bases). In germline, CDR1 is MGHDK, CDR2 SYGVNS. V shed 3 bases and J shed 3 bases, with 16 bases lying between them. The CDR3 runs to 16 residues. CDR3 nucleotide sequence: TGTGCCAGCAGTGACCTCGTGGGGGGGGCGACAGATACGCAGTATTTT. Its translation: CASSDLVGGATDTQYF.

The chain joins TRBV6-5 to TRBJ1-2, with 8 bases identical to TRBD1. With V trimmed by 6 bases and J by 1 base, 4 bases remained unmatched. Germline CDR1 reads MNHEY; CDR2 reads SVGAGI. This CDR3 is 14 amino acids long. The DNA of the CDR3 is TGTGCCAGCAGGGTAGGACAGGGTAACTATGGCTACACCTTC. This translates into CASRVGQGNYGYTF.

The chain couples TRBV21-1 to TRBJ1-4; the table names TRBD1, a call not compared with the DNA. TRBV21-1 is deemed a pseudogene. The CDR3 sequence is 15 residues long. CDR3 sequence (DNA): TGTGCCAGCAGCAAAAGGGCAGGGCTTAATGAAAAACTGTTTTTT. It translates to CASSKRAGLNEKLFF.

The chain uses TRBV4-1 and TRBJ2-7; D is perhaps TRBD2 (5 bases). V was shortened by 0 bases and J by 2 bases, with 8 bases between the two germline ends. CDR1 is MGHRA and CDR2 is YSYEKL in the germline V gene. The length of the CDR3 is 14 residues. The CDR3: CASSQERDTYEQYF. CDR3 in DNA: TGCGCCAGCAGCCAAGAACGGGATACCTACGAGCAGTACTTC.

The J gene is TRBJ1-2, the V gene TRBV6-4, with D uncertain. Trimming stripped 0 bases from V and 6 bases from J, with 8 bases between. Germline V gene sequence: CDR1 MRHNA, CDR2 SNTAGT. The CDR3 spans 13 residues. The CDR3 loop is CASSDSRVHGYTF. DNA of the CDR3: TGTGCCAGCAGTGACTCCCGGGTTCATGGCTACACCTTC.